The T cell receptor (beta chain) under discussion was sequenced for a study of Graves' ophthalmopathy and Graves' hyperthyroidism. Study conclusions and caveats: The majority of expanded thyroid clonotypes above 0.001 frequency also occurred in blood.

Trimming took 3 bases from V and 2 from J; bases not matched to a gene: 2. This CDR3 has 15 residues. CDR1 and CDR2 from the germline V gene are SGHVS and FNYEAQ. The authors used Ficoll-Paque density gradient centrifugation to separate PBMCs. The input was 8.5 to 10 ml of fresh peripheral blood. The TCR beta CDR3 regions underwent amplification from RNA transcripts. RT-PCR with HTBI primers came first, then second-round multiplex PCR. From the multiplex PCR reads, TCRdb called clonotypes with MiXCR, one entry per CDR3 protein. The table lists 650,000 to 800,000 distinct CDR3 sequences, about two fifths of them singletons, with around 3.3% in the top ten. About this clonotype itself: The antigen remains undetermined.

The chain recombines TRBV7-6 with TRBJ2-3; the match to TRBD2 covers 10 bases. The source of this sequence is an adult man with Graves' ophthalmopathy. What was sequenced was peripheral blood. CDR3 sequence (DNA): TGTGCCAGCAGCTTTACTAGCGGGGCCACAGATACGCAGTATTTT. Protein: CASSFTSGATDTQYF.